The 10 T cell receptor beta chains below come from one sample, sequenced in a study of T cells in Graves' hyperthyroidism and ophthalmopathy (dated by TCRdb to between 2018 and 2020). The library relied on multiplex PCR. The sequencing machine was an Illumina HiSeq 2000. TCR beta CDR3 regions were amplified from RNA transcripts. The first round of RT-PCR for the TCR CDR3 was performed with the HTBI primer set and the Qiagen OneStep RT-PCR kit. TCRdb trimmed public reads at Q25 via fastp, called clones via MiXCR and kept in-frame beta chains. Identical CDR3 proteins give one entry, which carries the most common genes and DNA. Within this sample are hundreds of thousands of distinct CDR3 sequences, with 14% of them counted one time only. Of the sample, about 10% falls within the top ten clones. Sequences were obtained from blood. All receptors derive from a woman between 18 and 30 years old with Graves' hyperthyroidism.

This clonotype occurred many times. This chain joins TRBV12-3 or TRBV12-4 and TRBJ2-1, with a tentative D call TRBD1 (6 bases). CDR3 length: 15 amino acids. Trimming left V 5 bases short and J 2 bases short, with 13 bases between. CDR3 DNA: TGTGCCAGCAGTCCAAGGACAGTTGCCTACAATGAGCAGTTCTTC. Amino acids: CASSPRTVAYNEQFF.

This clonotype was observed many times. The V call is TRBV7-8, the J call TRBJ1-5; no firm D call. The CDR3 totals 16 residues. Trimming took 0 bases from V and 0 from J, leaving 9 bases between them. Germline-derived CDR1 and CDR2 are SGHVS and FQNEAQ. Here the CDR3 reads CASSLAGSYSNQPQHF. Written as DNA, the CDR3 is TGTGCCAGCAGCTTAGCCGGGTCCTATAGCAATCAGCCCCAGCATTTT.

V usage is TRBV5-4 and J usage is TRBJ2-1, with TRBD2 matching over 11 bases. There are 16 residues in the CDR3. CDR1 and CDR2 from the germline V gene are SGHNT and YYREEE (reference sequence). With V trimmed by 3 bases and J by 8 bases, 10 bases remained unmatched. The CDR3 spells CASSSSRTSGSDEQFF. The CDR3 DNA reads TGTGCCAGCAGCTCGAGCCGCACTAGCGGGAGCGATGAGCAGTTCTTC. The entire variable domain, with the rest obtained from reference TRBV5-4 and TRBJ2-1, is as follows: ETGVTQSPTHLIKTRGQQVTLRCSSQSGHNTVSWYQQALGQGPQFIFQYYREEENGRGNFPPRFSGLQFPNYSSELNVNALELDDSALYLCASSSSRTSGSDEQFFGPGTRLTVL.

The rearrangement joins TRBV11-2 to TRBJ1-1; D ambiguous. Per the germline V gene, CDR1 is SGHAT and CDR2 is FQNNGV. This CDR3 spans 14 amino acids. V gave up 5 bases and J gave up 1 base, with 11 bases separating them. The CDR3 nucleotides read TGTGCCAGCAGCCCGCGGCCAAAGAACACTGAAGCTTTCTTT. Its translation: CASSPRPKNTEAFF.

This clonotype was recorded many times. J is TRBJ2-7 and V is TRBV6-1; 9 nucleotides agree with TRBD1. The CDR3 contains 15 residues. V lost 3 bases, J lost 5 bases, and 8 bases stayed unmatched. The germline gives CDR1 MNHNS, CDR2 SASEGT. This CDR3 reads CASSDTGTGMHEQYF. As DNA, the CDR3 is TGTGCCAGCAGTGACACCGGGACAGGGATGCACGAGCAGTACTTC.

This clonotype was seen many times. This rearrangement joins TRBV28 to TRBJ2-3; D could derive from TRBD1 or TRBD2 (5 bases each). From germline, CDR1 is MDHEN and CDR2 SYDVKM. V was clipped by 8 bases and J by 0 bases, with 6 bases between them. This CDR3 spans 12 amino acids. The DNA for the CDR3 is TGTGCCAGCCGGGACAGCACAGATACGCAGTATTTT. Translating gives CASRDSTDTQYF.

This clonotype has a count of ten or more. This chain's CDR3 is CASSQDRAYGYTF. Written as DNA, the CDR3 is TGTGCCAGCAGCCAAGATCGGGCCTATGGCTACACCTTC. The chain carries TRBV3-1 and TRBJ1-2; no definite D call. Germline V gene lookup returns CDR1 LGHDT and CDR2 YNNKEL (reference sequence). The CDR3 totals 13 residues. Trimming left V 0 bases short and J 4 bases short, with 6 bases between.

This clonotype was seen only a few times. Being one base from a much bigger clone, this may be a read error. The chain links TRBV30 to TRBJ2-1; 9 nucleotides align to TRBD2. J lost 10 bases, V lost 0 bases, and 10 bases had no gene match. Looked up from germline, CDR1 is GTSNPN and CDR2 is SVGIG (reference sequence). The CDR3 is 15 amino acids. The CDR3 is CAWSVRSSGSFEQFF. The CDR3 DNA follows: TGTGCCTGGAGTGTACGGAGTAGCGGGAGCTTCGAGCAGTTCTTC.

This clonotype was seen only a few times. The chain recombines TRBV30 with TRBJ2-3; D gene uncertain. The CDR3 length is 14 residues. V was shortened by 3 bases and J by 5 bases, with 15 bases between the two germline ends. Germline V gene data show CDR1 as GTSNPN and CDR2 as SVGIG (reference sequence). The CDR3 region is CAWRRNLLGDTQYF. The CDR3 nucleotides read TGTGCCTGGAGACGAAATTTATTAGGAGATACGCAGTATTTT.

This clonotype was detected ten times or more. V and J are TRBV20-1 and TRBJ2-7; 7 nucleotides line up with TRBD1. The CDR3 is 14 residues long. Germline assignment: CDR1 DFQATT and CDR2 SNEGSKA (reference sequence). With 4 bases clipped from V and 5 bases from J, the junction kept 11 bases outside the gene matches. DNA for the CDR3: TGCAGTGCTACGGCCGGGGCAGGGGGTAACGAGCAGTACTTC. It specifies CSATAGAGGNEQYF.